Following are 22 T cell receptor beta chains from one sample sequenced in a study of T-cell memory formation after mild COVID-19. A single record per CDR3 protein comes from TCRdb applying MiXCR to the 5' RACE reads. This table has approximately 290,000 distinct CDR3 sequences, roughly 19% appearing once. Sequencing was done on a sample of PBMCs or a T cell subset sorted from them (not recorded which). The receptors shown here come from a man younger than 30 who had mild COVID-19 (a few samples of this study predate the infection). Cell type and time point are not known.

This clonotype is deemed medium-sized (0.01 to 0.1%). The rearrangement uses TRBV4-2 and TRBJ2-1; 11 bases agree with TRBD1. The V segment lost 0 bases and the J segment 8 bases; nucleotides outside the gene matches: 6. CDR1 and CDR2 from the germline V gene are LGHNA and YNFKEQ. This CDR3 comprises 16 residues. The CDR3 DNA reads TGTGCCAGCAGCCAAGATGTAGGGACAGGGGGGCATGAGCAGTTCTTC. This encodes CASSQDVGTGGHEQFF.

This clonotype was counted only a few times. The chain is built from TRBV12-3 or TRBV12-4 and TRBJ2-7, with D uncertain. CDR3 length equals 12 residues. Trimming removed 6 bases at V and 3 bases at J, with 9 bases between. Written as DNA, the CDR3 is TGTGCCAGCAGCACCGCTTTCTACGAGCAGTACTTC. Translated, it gives CASSTAFYEQYF.

The chain links TRBV27 to TRBJ2-3; D remains unclear. This CDR3 has 15 amino acids. The V gene lost 5 bases and the J gene lost 1 base, with 13 bases spanning the gap. Germline CDR1 is MNHEY and CDR2 is SMNVEV (reference sequence). Here the CDR3 DNA reads TGTGCCAGCAGTACAAATTATATCGGCACAGATACGCAGTATTTT. This sequence encodes CASSTNYIGTDTQYF.

This rearrangement joins TRBV23-1 to TRBJ2-3; 11 bases are a match to TRBD1. TRBV23-1 is noted as an ORF with a role that remains uncertain. Trimming at V came to 4 bases and at J to 3 bases, leaving 9 bases not matched to a gene. The CDR3 spans 17 residues. As DNA, the CDR3 is TGCGCCAGCAGTCCCCTCCCCTGGGACAGGGGGACAGATACGCAGTATTTT. Its translation: CASSPLPWDRGTDTQYF.

The chain couples TRBV5-1 to TRBJ2-7; possibly TRBD2 for D (6 bases). V shed 1 base and J shed 4 bases, with 9 bases lying between them. Germline CDR1 and CDR2: SGHRS and YFSETQ. The CDR3 has 13 amino acids. In nucleotides, the CDR3 is TGCGCCAGCAGCTTGCGACGGGAGTACGAGCAGTACTTC. It translates to CASSLRREYEQYF.

The chain joins TRBV5-1 to TRBJ1-1, with D possibly being TRBD1 (5 bases). V was trimmed by 6 bases and J by 0 bases, leaving 12 bases between them. This CDR3 spans 14 amino acids. The germline V gene encodes CDR1 SGHRS and CDR2 YFSETQ. The CDR3 coding sequence is TGCGCCAGCAACGCGGGGCAGATGAACACTGAAGCTTTCTTT. Translated, it gives CASNAGQMNTEAFF.

This clonotype was seen ten or more times. One junction end does not reproduce the germline sequence, and a read error may be involved. The V and J genes are TRBV5-1 and TRBJ2-3, with TRBD1 matching over 7 bases. CDR1 and CDR2 from the germline V gene are SGHRS and YFSETQ. This CDR3 comprises 14 residues. Written as DNA, the CDR3 is TGTGCCAGCAGCCCGGGACAGAGCACAGATACGCAGTATTTT. This translates into CASSPGQSTDTQYF.

This sequence joins TRBV4-1 and TRBJ2-5; D not resolved. Germline assignment: CDR1 MGHRA and CDR2 YSYEKL. Trimming removed 5 bases from V and 1 base from J, with 8 bases in between. This CDR3 has 13 amino acids. The CDR3 sequence: CASSWRIQETQYF. CDR3 nucleotide sequence: TGCGCCAGCAGCTGGCGGATCCAAGAGACCCAGTACTTC.

V is TRBV24-1 and J is TRBJ2-6, with D perhaps TRBD1 or TRBD2 (6 bases each). V lost 4 bases, J lost 4 bases, and 13 bases lay in between. CDR3 length: 16 residues. Germline-derived CDR1 and CDR2 are KGHDR and SFDVKD. CDR3: CATSDPRGDGANVLTF. The CDR3 DNA sequence: TGTGCCACCAGTGACCCTAGGGGGGACGGGGCCAACGTCCTGACTTTC.

The sample holds many counts of this clonotype. The CDR3 does not close with the conserved phenylalanine or tryptophan, likely indicating a read error. The DNA is omitted, as the CDR3 cannot be located on it reliably, and the CDR3 follows TCRdb's listing. CDR3 in amino acids: CATSRDLSGGSGL. The chain employs TRBV15 and TRBJ2-3; the D call TRBD2 from the table was never checked on the DNA. The germline V gene has CDR1 LNHNV and CDR2 YYDKDF (reference sequence). The CDR3 extends over 13 residues, inclusive of both ends.

This clonotype occurred a few times. The V and J genes are TRBV7-2 and TRBJ2-1; 10 bases map to TRBD1. Germline V gives CDR1 SGHTA, CDR2 FQGNSA. V trimming: 6 bases; J trimming: 8 bases; junction bases outside the gene matches: 13. The CDR3 totals 16 residues. CDR3: CASSRYNSGQGYEQFF. In DNA, the CDR3 is TGTGCCAGCAGTCGCTATAACTCGGGACAGGGGTATGAGCAGTTCTTC.

The table lists this clonotype with a few counts. The rearrangement uses TRBV4-3 and TRBJ2-7; the D gene is possibly TRBD2 (5 bases). CDR1 and CDR2 from the germline V gene are LGHNA and YSLEER. Trimming took off 0 bases at V and 0 bases at J, with 18 bases between the two ends. CDR3 length: 18 amino acids. The chain's CDR3 is CASSQDLYEGRPSYEQYV. The CDR3 nucleotides are TGCGCCAGCAGCCAAGACCTTTATGAGGGCCGACCCTCCTACGAGCAGTACGTC.

The chain joins TRBV7-2 to TRBJ1-4; 7 bases match TRBD1. Germline V CDR1 and CDR2: SGHTA, FQGNSA. This CDR3 has 14 residues. Trimming removed 5 bases from V and 7 bases from J; junction bases left unmatched: 7. CDR3 nucleotides: TGTGCCAGCAGCCTGGGACAGACTCCTGAAAAACTGTTTTTT. It encodes CASSLGQTPEKLFF.

This clonotype was picked up a small number of times. The V and J genes are TRBV5-1 and TRBJ2-7; maybe TRBD2 (5 bases). CDR3 size: 12 residues. Germline V lookup: CDR1 SGHRS, CDR2 YFSETQ. V gave up 2 bases and J gave up 6 bases, with 9 bases separating them. In nucleotides, the CDR3 is TGCGCCAGCAGCTTCTCCGCGGGCGAGCAGTACTTC. Its translation is CASSFSAGEQYF.

The CDR3 here is CASSLVGASGGNEQFF. CDR3 DNA: TGCGCCAGCAGCTTGGTTGGGGCTAGCGGGGGAAATGAGCAGTTCTTC. This sequence joins TRBV5-1 and TRBJ2-1; 10 bases are shared with TRBD2. After removal of 0 bases from V and 7 bases from J, the junction contained 7 bases not matched to a gene. Germline V gene data show CDR1 as SGHRS and CDR2 as YFSETQ. The CDR3 has 16 residues. The full variable domain, its missing parts supplied by reference TRBV5-1 and TRBJ2-1, is KAGVTQTPRYLIKTRGQQVTLSCSPISGHRSVSWYQQTPGQGLQFLFEYFSETQRNKGNFPGRFSGRQFSNSRSEMNVSTLELGDSALYLCASSLVGASGGNEQFFGPGTRLTVL.

This clonotype showed up just a few times. The chain employs TRBV29-1 and TRBJ1-1; D unclear. This CDR3 is built from 11 residues. From germline, CDR1 is SQVTM and CDR2 ANQGSEA. Written as DNA, the CDR3 is TGCGCCTGCGGATTGGACACTGAAGCTTTCTTT. Encoded protein: CACGLDTEAFF.

The chain is built from TRBV5-1 and TRBJ2-5, with TRBD1 identical over 7 bases. Germline CDR1 SGHRS, CDR2 YFSETQ. After removal of 3 bases from V and 3 bases from J, the junction contained 2 bases not matched to a gene. This CDR3 is built from 13 residues. CDR3 nucleotides: TGCGCCAGCAGCTGGGGACAGAAAGAGACCCAGTACTTC. Its protein is CASSWGQKETQYF.

This rearrangement joins TRBV4-2 to TRBJ2-4; TRBD2 agrees at 14 bases. Trimming cost V 0 bases and J 4 bases; bases outside gene matches: 2. This CDR3 is 17 amino acids long. The germline gives CDR1 LGHNA, CDR2 YNFKEQ. The CDR3 protein is CASSQDGTSGGKNIQYF. CDR3 bases: TGTGCCAGCAGCCAAGACGGGACTAGCGGGGGAAAAAACATTCAGTACTTC.

This clonotype showed up just a few times. The chain links TRBV4-3 to TRBJ2-1; D remains ambiguous. Trimming left V 0 bases short and J 5 bases short, with 5 bases between. The germline V gene encodes CDR1 LGHNA and CDR2 YSLEER. CDR3 length: 13 residues. The CDR3 protein is CASSQEGNNEQFF. In nucleotides, the CDR3 is TGCGCCAGCAGCCAAGAGGGCAACAATGAGCAGTTCTTC.

This clonotype was seen only a few times. The rearrangement joins TRBV7-2 to TRBJ2-3; no clear D. Trimming removed 6 bases at V and 2 bases at J, with 6 bases between. CDR1 is SGHTA and CDR2 is FQGNSA in the germline V gene. The CDR3 loop spans 12 amino acids. The CDR3 here is CASSRYTDTQYF. The CDR3 bases are TGTGCCAGCAGTCGTTACACAGATACGCAGTATTTT.

There are a few counts of this clonotype. The chain is built from TRBV5-1 and TRBJ1-2; possibly TRBD1 for D (6 bases). CDR1 and CDR2 (germline): SGHRS, YFSETQ. The length of the CDR3 is 15 residues. V was shortened by 0 bases and J by 8 bases, with 17 bases between the two germline ends. The CDR3 loop is CASSLAGGHSKGYTF. The CDR3 DNA follows: TGCGCCAGCAGCTTGGCCGGGGGACACTCTAAAGGCTACACCTTC.

This chain links TRBV7-9 with TRBJ1-1, with D maybe TRBD1 (6 bases). Germline loops: CDR1 SEHNR, CDR2 FQNEAQ (reference sequence). CDR3 length: 12 amino acids. The germline V and J ends were trimmed by 2 bases and 8 bases, with 9 bases remaining between them. The CDR3 bases are TGTGCCAGCAGCTTAACAGGGCGGGAAGCTTTCTTT. This sequence encodes CASSLTGREAFF.